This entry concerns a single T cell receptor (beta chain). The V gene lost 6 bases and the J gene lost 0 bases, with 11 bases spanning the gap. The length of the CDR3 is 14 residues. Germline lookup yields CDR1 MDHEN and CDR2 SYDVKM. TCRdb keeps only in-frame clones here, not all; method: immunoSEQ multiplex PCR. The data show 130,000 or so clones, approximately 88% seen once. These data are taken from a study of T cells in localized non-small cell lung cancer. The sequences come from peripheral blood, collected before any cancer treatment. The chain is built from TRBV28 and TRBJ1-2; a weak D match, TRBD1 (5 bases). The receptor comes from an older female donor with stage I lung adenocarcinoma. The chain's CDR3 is CASRQVGANYGYTF. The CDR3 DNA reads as TGTGCCAGCAGACAAGTAGGGGCTAACTATGGCTACACCTTC.